The 28 T cell receptor beta chains reported below all come from one sample, sequenced in a study of post-analysis software for immune sequencing data. Points from the study as a whole: Five or six TRBV segments were significantly more frequent in patients than in controls. TRBV5-6, TRBV5-1 and TRBV20-1 were among these segments.

The library was made from cDNA and included unique molecular identifiers. TCRdb processed the PCR reads anew with MiXCR; each CDR3 protein has one entry. The data contain about 200,000 distinct CDR3 sequences, 29% of them singletons. Antigens of these TCRs are unknown. The specimen was blood. These receptors came from a girl aged 2-17 years with multiple sclerosis.

In the case of this clonotype: A much larger clonotype is one base distant, so this may be a read error. The CDR3 region is CSAGVADSNTEAFF. CDR3 DNA: TGCAGCGCGGGCGTGGCGGATTCGAACACTGAAGCTTTCTTT. The chain carries TRBV29-1 and TRBJ1-1; no clear D gene. The germline V gene has CDR1 SQVTM and CDR2 ANQGSEA. This CDR3 spans 14 amino acids. The V and J ends lost 7 bases and 1 base respectively, with 16 bases between them.

Only a few counts were recorded for this clonotype. Given a much more abundant clone one base away, this may be a read error. This rearrangement joins TRBV6-6 to TRBJ1-5; D uncertain. CDR1 is MNHNY and CDR2 is SVGAGI in the germline V gene (reference sequence). The CDR3 extends over 13 amino acids. CDR3 protein: CASRGDSNQLQHF. DNA for the CDR3: TGTGCCAGCAGAGGCGATAGCAATCAGCTCCAGCATTTT.

In this sample, this clonotype turned up a few times. The chain couples TRBV7-3 to TRBJ2-5; 12 positions match TRBD1. Germline CDR1 reads SGHTA; CDR2 reads FQGTGA. This CDR3 spans 18 amino acids. V trimming: 2 bases; J trimming: 4 bases; junction bases outside the gene matches: 11. CDR3 sequence reads: CASSLGAGTGGEGETQYF. CDR3 nucleotides: TGTGCCAGCAGCTTAGGGGCTGGGACAGGGGGCGAAGGAGAGACCCAGTACTTC.

This clonotype occurred many times. The gene calls are TRBV5-1 and TRBJ2-3; D gene ambiguous. Germline lookup yields CDR1 SGHRS and CDR2 YFSETQ. The V end lost 4 bases, the J end lost 0 bases, and 9 bases lay between the germline ends. The CDR3 is 14 amino acids. CDR3 coding DNA: TGCGCCAGCAGCCTACCGACTAGCACAGATACGCAGTATTTT. This sequence encodes CASSLPTSTDTQYF.

The CDR3 nucleotides read TGTGCCAGCAGCTTGGAGGCGTCAGGGGATGGGGAGTACTTC. It yields the protein CASSLEASGDGEYF. This rearrangement joins TRBV5-6 to TRBJ2-5; a weak D match, TRBD1 (6 bases). This CDR3 has 14 residues. Between the trimmed V and J ends, which lost 0 bases and 12 bases, there was a span of 18 bases. Germline values: CDR1 SGHDT, CDR2 YYEEEE. The variable domain in full, completed from reference TRBV5-6 and TRBJ2-5, reads DAGVTQSPTHLIKTRGQQVTLRCSPKSGHDTVSWYQQALGQGPQFIFQYYEEEERQRGNFPDRFSGHQFPNYSSELNVNALLLGDSALYLCASSLEASGDGEYFGPGTRLLVL.

This clonotype has only a few counts. Possible read error: a much larger clone is one base away. This sequence joins TRBV7-2 and TRBJ2-5; D uncertain. The CDR3 sequence is 11 residues long. Germline loops: CDR1 SGHTA, CDR2 FQGNSA. The CDR3 here is CAGSLAVTQYF. CDR3 nucleotides: TGTGCCGGCAGCCTCGCAGTTACCCAGTACTTC.

This clonotype was counted many times. The rearrangement uses TRBV20-1 and TRBJ2-6, with D uncertain. V lost 8 bases and J lost 0, with 11 bases in between. The CDR3 sequence is 14 residues long. The germline V gene has CDR1 DFQATT and CDR2 SNEGSKA (reference sequence). CDR3 sequence (DNA): TGCAGTAGAGACCGATACTCTGGGGCCAACGTCCTGACTTTC. Encoded protein: CSRDRYSGANVLTF.

The chain recombines TRBV5-1 with TRBJ1-1; 9 nucleotides align to TRBD1. CDR3 length: 16 residues. From germline, CDR1 is SGHRS and CDR2 YFSETQ. After removal of 4 bases from V and 4 bases from J, the junction contained 11 bases not matched to a gene. This CDR3 is CASSAGQGYKGTEAFF. The CDR3 bases are TGCGCCAGCAGCGCGGGACAGGGTTATAAAGGCACTGAAGCTTTCTTT.

This clonotype was counted at least ten times. This chain links TRBV5-1 with TRBJ2-7; no firm D call. Germline V gene sequence: CDR1 SGHRS, CDR2 YFSETQ. This CDR3 comprises 12 residues. V was cut by 0 bases and J by 2 bases, with 3 bases left in between. This CDR3 reads CASSLGAYEQYF. The CDR3 nucleotides read TGCGCCAGCAGCTTGGGGGCCTACGAGCAGTACTTC.

This clonotype came up a few times. The chain joins TRBV28 to TRBJ1-2; tentative D call: TRBD1 (5 bases). CDR1 MDHEN and CDR2 SYDVKM come from the germline V gene. The CDR3 runs 20 residues. Between the trimmed V and J ends, which lost 3 bases and 0 bases, there was a span of 26 bases. The CDR3 nucleotides read TGTGCCAGCAGTTTTTGGTCGTCCAGCGAAAGGGGCAGAGCTAACTATGGCTACACCTTC. Its translation: CASSFWSSSERGRANYGYTF.

The chain has TRBV20-1 and TRBJ1-4, with D unclear. The germline gives CDR1 DFQATT, CDR2 SNEGSKA (reference sequence). The CDR3 is 11 residues long. With 7 bases removed from V and 3 bases from J, the gap between germline ends came to 6 bases. As DNA, the CDR3 is TGCAGTGTGCAGGCTAATGAAAAACTGTTTTTT. Protein product: CSVQANEKLFF.

This clonotype was observed a few times. It may be a read error: a sequence one base away is much more abundant. The J gene is TRBJ2-3, the V gene TRBV29-1; TRBD1 or TRBD2 may be the D gene (5 bases each). The CDR3 is made up of 16 amino acids. In germline, CDR1 is SQVTM, CDR2 ANQGSEA. CDR3 sequence: CSAARDPLINTDTRYF. The CDR3 DNA is TGCAGCGCCGCACGGGACCCCTTGATTAACACAGATACGCGGTATTTT.

On this clonotype itself: A read error may explain this, as a much larger clone is one base away. The chain links TRBV7-2 to TRBJ2-5; TRBD2 might be the D (5 bases). Trimming removed 5 bases at V and 0 bases at J, with 16 bases between. This CDR3 has 16 residues. Looked up from germline, CDR1 is SGHTA and CDR2 is FQGNSA. The CDR3 nucleotides are TGTGCCAGCAGCACTAGGGCAGCTAACGACCAAGAGACCCAGTACTTC. Translating gives CASSTRAANDQETQYF.

This chain links TRBV14 with TRBJ1-5, with D unclear. The germline V gene has CDR1 SGHDN and CDR2 FVKESK. The CDR3 extends over 13 amino acids. The V gene lost 5 bases and the J gene lost 9 bases, with 14 bases spanning the gap. As DNA, the CDR3 is TGTGCCAGCAGCGCCCGGTTCTTGGGGCCCCAGCATTTT. Its translation is CASSARFLGPQHF.

This clonotype was counted many times. The rearrangement uses TRBV5-1 and TRBJ2-3, with D maybe TRBD2 (5 bases). V was pared by 4 bases and J by 2 bases, with 14 bases between. The CDR3 extends over 15 amino acids. Germline loops: CDR1 SGHRS, CDR2 YFSETQ. The CDR3 loop reads CASSPDFFHTDTQYF. The CDR3 nucleotides read TGCGCCAGCAGCCCGGACTTCTTCCACACAGATACGCAGTATTTT.

Turning to this clonotype: Possible read error: a much larger clone is one base away. J is TRBJ2-5 and V is TRBV6-5; tentatively, D is TRBD1 (7 bases). Trimming removed 0 bases at V and 9 bases at J, with 14 bases between. This CDR3 region has 14 residues. Germline CDR1 is MNHEY and CDR2 is SVGAGI. DNA for the CDR3: TGTGCCAGCAGTTACTCCAGGGGGGAGCAGGCCCAGTACTTC. Its translation: CASSYSRGEQAQYF.

This clonotype was counted only a few times. The chain employs TRBV7-9 and TRBJ2-7, with D possibly called TRBD1 or TRBD2 (5 bases each). Germline V gene sequence: CDR1 SEHNR, CDR2 FQNEAQ (reference sequence). V was shortened by 4 bases and J by 5 bases, with 6 bases between the two germline ends. The CDR3 spans 11 residues. CDR3 sequence (DNA): TGTGCCAGCAGCTGGGACCACGAGCAGTACTTC. As protein: CASSWDHEQYF.

This clonotype was seen ten or more times. The chain employs TRBV12-3 or TRBV12-4 and TRBJ2-3; 12 bases align to TRBD2. This CDR3 comprises 15 residues. V lost 6 bases and J lost 5; bases outside the gene matches: 6. CDR3 amino acids: CASRPPGLAGDTQYF. The CDR3 DNA reads as TGTGCCAGCAGACCCCCGGGACTAGCGGGAGATACGCAGTATTTT.

At least ten counts were recorded for this clonotype. The J gene is TRBJ2-1, the V gene TRBV29-1; 12 bases are shared with TRBD1. Germline V gene sequence: CDR1 SQVTM, CDR2 ANQGSEA. The CDR3 extends over 16 amino acids. V shed 3 bases, J shed 9 bases, and the junction held 12 bases outside the gene matches. CDR3 in amino acids: CSVDSPGTGGLGEQFF. In DNA form, the CDR3 reads TGCAGCGTTGATTCCCCCGGGACAGGGGGCTTAGGTGAGCAGTTCTTC.

This clonotype was picked up a small number of times. The V gene is TRBV12-3 or TRBV12-4, the J gene TRBJ1-5, with a possible D match to TRBD1 (5 bases). CDR3 length: 14 residues. V was trimmed by 6 bases and J by 3 bases, leaving 12 bases between them. The CDR3 region has the DNA TGTGCCAGCAGGTTGGGGGGAAACAATCAGCCCCAGCATTTT. Translating it yields CASRLGGNNQPQHF.

This clonotype came up a few times. The chain uses TRBV12-3 or TRBV12-4 and TRBJ2-6; D possibly uses TRBD1 or TRBD2 (5 bases each). The CDR3 totals 14 residues. Trimming left V 3 bases short and J 3 bases short, with 6 bases between. The CDR3 DNA reads TGTGCCAGCAGTTTGGGGGATGGGGCCAACGTCCTGACTTTC. As protein: CASSLGDGANVLTF.

This clonotype has ten or more counts. The chain recombines TRBV6-2 or TRBV6-3 with TRBJ2-7; unclear D gene. V was pared by 5 bases and J by 0 bases, with 14 bases between. Germline CDR1 is MNHEY and CDR2 is SVGEGT. The CDR3 runs to 15 residues. The CDR3 DNA is TGTGCCAGCAGTCCCAGGCGTCTAAGCTCCTACGAGCAGTACTTC. It encodes CASSPRRLSSYEQYF.

This clonotype was counted between two and nine times. Just one base apart from a much larger clone, this may be a read error. The chain is built from TRBV29-1 and TRBJ1-2; D gene uncertain. The V gene's germline CDR1 is SQVTM and CDR2 ANQGSEA. Trimming removed 4 bases at V and 7 bases at J, with 19 bases between. The CDR3 has 14 amino acids. CDR3 residues: CSVGCRVREAGYTF. The DNA of the CDR3 is TGCAGCGTTGGGTGCCGGGTTCGGGAGGCTGGCTACACCTTC.

The rearrangement joins TRBV30 to TRBJ2-7; 7 nucleotides align to TRBD1. This CDR3 has 13 residues. V shed 7 bases and J 3 bases; nucleotides not matched to a gene: 9. Looked up from germline, CDR1 is GTSNPN and CDR2 is SVGIG (reference sequence). This CDR3 is CASQAGGFYEQYF. The CDR3 region has the DNA TGTGCCTCCCAGGCAGGGGGTTTCTACGAGCAGTACTTC.

This rearrangement joins TRBV7-9 to TRBJ2-3; tentative D call: TRBD2 (5 bases). The V gene lost 4 bases and the J gene lost 1 base, with 15 bases spanning the gap. Germline assignment: CDR1 SEHNR and CDR2 FQNEAQ (reference sequence). This CDR3 contains 16 residues. CDR3 nucleotide sequence: TGTGCCAGCAGCTATAGTAGCGCTGGGGGCACAGATACGCAGTATTTT. Its translation is CASSYSSAGGTDTQYF.

V and J are TRBV7-2 and TRBJ1-5; the match to TRBD1 covers 8 bases. This CDR3 region has 15 residues. Germline V CDR1 and CDR2: SGHTA, FQGNSA. V shed 5 bases and J 7 bases; nucleotides not matched to a gene: 10. CDR3: CASSLGTGLPQPQHF. CDR3 nucleotide sequence: TGTGCCAGCAGCCTTGGGACAGGCCTTCCCCAGCCCCAGCATTTT.

This clonotype was found a few times. The gene calls are TRBV20-1 and TRBJ1-5; no clear D gene. CDR1 and CDR2 from the germline V gene are DFQATT and SNEGSKA (reference sequence). V was pared by 1 base and J by 0 bases, with 4 bases between. This CDR3 region has 13 residues. Written as DNA, the CDR3 is TGCAGTGCTAGAGCGTATAGCAATCAGCCCCAGCATTTT. Its protein is CSARAYSNQPQHF.

This clonotype was counted ten times or more. The chain employs TRBV20-1 and TRBJ2-7; 10 bases align to TRBD2. With 3 bases clipped from V and 3 bases from J, the junction kept 5 bases outside the gene matches. This CDR3 spans 14 amino acids. Germline values: CDR1 DFQATT, CDR2 SNEGSKA (reference sequence). CDR3 nucleotide sequence: TGCAGTGCTAGTCTTAGCGGGAGGCTCTACGAGCAGTACTTC. Translating it yields CSASLSGRLYEQYF.